This entry lists 21 T cell receptor beta chains sequenced from one sample in a study of cytomegalovirus exposure and HLA in healthy donors. PCR used 60 Vbeta primers and 13 Jbeta primers. The protocol was immunoSEQ multiplex PCR, while the TCRdb copy is restricted to in-frame clones and leaves out a portion. The data show 150,000 or so clones, 75% to 85% seen once. Sequenced material: PBMCs. The receptor set was obtained from a woman between 40 and 50 years old in good health and CMV-seropositive.

The chain couples TRBV11-2 to TRBJ1-5, with TRBD1 identical over 8 bases. Germline lookup yields CDR1 SGHAT and CDR2 FQNNGV. CDR3 size: 17 residues. V gave up 1 base and J gave up 0 bases; unmatched junction bases: 5. The CDR3 coding sequence is TGTGCCAGCAGCTTAGGGGGGGACAGGTTTAGCAATCAGCCCCAGCATTTT. Its protein product is CASSLGGDRFSNQPQHF.

The CDR3 is CASSLAAGLGTDTQYF. The CDR3 bases are TGCGCCAGCAGCTTGGCTGCGGGTTTAGGCACAGATACGCAGTATTTT. The V call is TRBV5-1, the J call TRBJ2-3, with D perhaps TRBD2 (5 bases). The length of the CDR3 is 16 residues. In germline, CDR1 is SGHRS, CDR2 YFSETQ. Trimming removed 0 bases at V and 1 base at J, with 12 bases between. Filled out from reference TRBV5-1 and TRBJ2-3, the complete variable domain reads KAGVTQTPRYLIKTRGQQVTLSCSPISGHRSVSWYQQTPGQGLQFLFEYFSETQRNKGNFPGRFSGRQFSNSRSEMNVSTLELGDSALYLCASSLAAGLGTDTQYFGPGTRLTVL.

This chain connects TRBV6-1 to TRBJ1-6, with a weak D call TRBD1 (5 bases). V lost 9 bases, J lost 5 bases, and 11 bases lay in between. This CDR3 is 13 amino acids long. Per the germline V gene, CDR1 is MNHNS and CDR2 is SASEGT. CDR3 coding DNA: TGTGCCAGTTCCAGGGAGGATAATTCACCCCTCCACTTT. Encoded protein: CASSREDNSPLHF.

V usage is TRBV7-9 and J usage is TRBJ2-3, with D perhaps matching TRBD1 (5 bases). There are 11 residues in the CDR3. V dropped 6 bases and J dropped 6 bases, with 7 bases sitting between them. Germline V gene lookup returns CDR1 SEHNR and CDR2 FQNEAQ (reference sequence). Here the CDR3 reads CASRQADTQYF. CDR3 in DNA: TGTGCCAGCAGACAGGCGGATACGCAGTATTTT.

The CDR3 DNA reads TGTGCCACCGAAGGCCCTGGAGGCTACGAGCAGTACTTC. It codes for CATEGPGGYEQYF. J is TRBJ2-7 and V is TRBV19, with D possibly TRBD2 on 5 matching bases. The CDR3 is made up of 13 amino acids. CDR1 is LNHDA and CDR2 is SQIVND in the germline V gene (reference sequence). With 10 bases removed from V and 3 bases from J, the gap between germline ends came to 16 bases. Full variable domain (outside the CDR3, taken from reference TRBV19 and TRBJ2-7): DGGITQSPKYLFRKEGQNVTLSCEQNLNHDAMYWYRQDPGQGLRLIYYSQIVNDFQKGDIAEGYSVSREKKESFPLTVTSAQKNPTAFYLCATEGPGGYEQYFGPGTRLTVT.

V and J are TRBV27 and TRBJ1-4, with TRBD1 identical over 11 bases. Germline CDR1 is MNHEY and CDR2 is SMNVEV (reference sequence). The CDR3 loop spans 20 amino acids. V shed 5 bases and J 0 bases; nucleotides not matched to a gene: 14. The CDR3: CASSRKPGQGVTTTNEKLFF. CDR3 coding DNA: TGTGCCAGCAGTAGAAAGCCGGGACAGGGGGTAACTACAACTAATGAAAAACTGTTTTTT.

The chain is built from TRBV6-1 and TRBJ1-5, with 7 bases identical to TRBD1. With 7 bases clipped from V and 1 base from J, the junction kept 4 bases outside the gene matches. This CDR3 contains 14 residues. Germline V gene sequence: CDR1 MNHNS, CDR2 SASEGT. CDR3 residues: CASIPQGSNQPQHF. CDR3 in DNA: TGTGCCAGCATTCCACAGGGGAGCAATCAGCCCCAGCATTTT.

The chain has TRBV11-2 and TRBJ2-3; TRBD2 agrees at 7 bases. V lost 4 bases and J lost 0; bases outside the gene matches: 4. CDR3 size: 15 residues. CDR1 is SGHAT and CDR2 is FQNNGV in the germline V gene. In DNA, the CDR3 is TGTGCCAGCAGCTCGCTAGCGGCTAGCACAGATACGCAGTATTTT. This sequence encodes CASSSLAASTDTQYF. Together with reference TRBV11-2 and TRBJ2-3, the CDR3 gives the full variable domain: EAGVAQSPRYKIIEKRQSVAFWCNPISGHATLYWYQQILGQGPKLLIQFQNNGVVDDSQLPKDRFSAERLKGVDSTLKIQPAKLEDSAVYLCASSSLAASTDTQYFGPGTRLTVL.

This clone came up a few times. The chain recombines TRBV28 with TRBJ2-4, with 12 bases lining up with TRBD1. The germline V gene encodes CDR1 MDHEN and CDR2 SYDVKM. This CDR3 has 17 residues. The ends lost 2 bases at V and 4 bases at J; junction bases unmatched: 6. The CDR3 DNA sequence: TGTGCCAGCAGTTTACTCGGGACAGGGGGCCCAAAAAACATTCAGTACTTC. It encodes CASSLLGTGGPKNIQYF.

The rearrangement uses TRBV7-6 and TRBJ2-2; D may be TRBD1 (6 bases). Between the trimmed V and J ends, which lost 3 bases and 2 bases, there was a span of 16 bases. The CDR3 runs 17 residues. Germline CDR1 is SGHVS and CDR2 is FNYEAQ. The CDR3: CASSLVSGTRNTGELFF. In DNA form, the CDR3 reads TGTGCCAGCAGCTTGGTTTCCGGGACAAGAAACACCGGGGAGCTGTTTTTT.

This chain uses TRBV7-3 with TRBJ2-1; TRBD2 aligns across 8 bases. The length of the CDR3 is 15 residues. Germline V gene lookup returns CDR1 SGHTA and CDR2 FQGTGA. V lost 2 bases to trimming and J lost 2 bases; unmatched junction nucleotides: 2. The CDR3 spells CASSLAGGTYNEQFF. CDR3 nucleotide sequence: TGTGCCAGCAGCTTAGCGGGAGGAACCTACAATGAGCAGTTCTTC.

Here the CDR3 reads CASSLRERVEGDEQYF. CDR3 nucleotide sequence: TGTGCCAGCAGTTTAAGGGAGCGGGTGGAAGGGGATGAGCAGTACTTC. The genes are TRBV28 and TRBJ2-7, with D perhaps matching TRBD2 (6 bases). Per germline, CDR1 MDHEN and CDR2 SYDVKM. The CDR3 extends over 16 amino acids. The V and J ends lost 2 bases and 7 bases respectively, with 21 bases between them.

The chain has TRBV5-4 and TRBJ2-7, with TRBD2 identical over 12 bases. The CDR3 contains 14 residues. CDR1 and CDR2 from the germline V gene are SGHNT and YYREEE (reference sequence). Trimming took 9 bases from V and 7 from J; bases not matched to a gene: 11. CDR3 DNA: TGTGCCACCCAGAGGACTAGCGGGGCGGGGGAGCAGTACTTC. This gives the protein CATQRTSGAGEQYF.

The rearrangement joins TRBV5-8 to TRBJ1-5; TRBD1 agrees at 9 bases. The V and J ends lost 4 bases and 9 bases, in that order; junction bases with no gene match: 14. This CDR3 region has 16 residues. The germline V gene has CDR1 SGHTS and CDR2 YDEGEE. The DNA for the CDR3 is TGTGCCAGCAGCGACGGGACAGGGAGGCTCGTTTTGCCCCAGCATTTT. It specifies CASSDGTGRLVLPQHF.

V gene TRBV30 combines with J gene TRBJ2-7; the match to TRBD1 covers 8 bases. CDR1 is GTSNPN, CDR2 SVGIG, per germline (reference sequence). CDR3 length equals 12 residues. The CDR3: CATDRENYEQYF. CDR3 coding DNA: TGTGCGACGGACAGGGAGAACTACGAGCAGTACTTC.

The chain combines TRBV27 with TRBJ1-4; the match to TRBD1 covers 7 bases. CDR3 length equals 14 residues. CDR1 and CDR2 (germline): MNHEY, SMNVEV (reference sequence). With 4 bases clipped from V and 8 bases from J, the junction kept 7 bases outside the gene matches. The CDR3 DNA is TGTGCCAGCAGTTCCCTAGACAGGGACGAAAAACTGTTTTTT. This sequence encodes CASSSLDRDEKLFF.

The gene calls are TRBV7-8 and TRBJ2-3; D is perhaps TRBD2 (5 bases). Germline loops: CDR1 SGHVS, CDR2 FQNEAQ. Between the trimmed V and J ends, which lost 0 bases and 5 bases, there was a span of 18 bases. CDR3 size: 17 residues. The chain's CDR3 is CASSLAGSGRVKDTQYF. The CDR3 DNA reads as TGTGCCAGCAGCTTAGCGGGATCGGGGAGAGTCAAAGATACGCAGTATTTT.

This chain joins TRBV5-6 and TRBJ2-7; 11 nucleotides match TRBD2. The CDR3 covers 15 residues. Germline V gene lookup returns CDR1 SGHDT and CDR2 YYEEEE. The J segment lost 4 bases and the V segment lost 1 base, leaving 4 bases of the junction unmatched. The CDR3 here is CASSLTSGSMYEQYF. The CDR3 nucleotides are TGTGCCAGCAGCTTGACTAGCGGGAGTATGTACGAGCAGTACTTC.

This chain connects TRBV5-4 to TRBJ1-2; perhaps TRBD1 as D (6 bases). The CDR3 is 11 residues long. V was pared by 4 bases and J by 12 bases, with 13 bases between. CDR1 is SGHNT and CDR2 is YYREEE in the germline V gene (reference sequence). The CDR3 sequence: CASSLGGAHTF. The CDR3 nucleotides are TGTGCCAGCAGCCTCGGGGGGGCCCACACCTTC.

V is TRBV29-1 and J is TRBJ1-3; D remains unclear. CDR1 SQVTM and CDR2 ANQGSEA come from the germline V gene. Trimming cost V 4 bases and J 7 bases, with 17 bases left between them. The CDR3 extends over 14 amino acids. CDR3 sequence reads: CSVVSGFGSNTIYF. CDR3 DNA sequence: TGCAGCGTTGTATCGGGGTTCGGGTCGAACACCATATATTTT. Variable domain in full (rest from reference TRBV29-1 and TRBJ1-3): SAVISQKPSRDICQRGTSLTIQCQVDSQVTMMFWYRQQPGQSLTLIATANQGSEATYESGFVIDKFPISRPNLTFSTLTVSNMSPEDSSIYLCSVVSGFGSNTIYFGEGSWLTVV.

The rearrangement links TRBV6-5 to TRBJ1-2; TRBD1 might be the D (5 bases). This CDR3 spans 14 amino acids. The germline V and J ends were trimmed by 6 bases and 4 bases, with 15 bases remaining between them. CDR1 and CDR2 from the germline V gene are MNHEY and SVGAGI. The CDR3 reads CASSLRGLSYGYTF. CDR3 sequence (DNA): TGTGCCAGCAGCCTCCGGGGACTGTCCTATGGCTACACCTTC.